The 20 T cell receptor beta chains below come from one sample, sequenced in a study of blood T cell repertoires in COVID-19. The method was immunoSEQ multiplex PCR; TCRdb's version includes in-frame clones alone and lacks a portion of them. This sample has 150,000 to 180,000 clones, with around 85% found just once. The sample taken for sequencing was peripheral blood. These receptors all stem from a woman aged 55-69 years with acute or convalescent COVID-19.

J is TRBJ1-1 and V is TRBV16; 7 bases are a match to TRBD1. V shed 1 base and J 1 base; nucleotides not matched to a gene: 3. Germline loops: CDR1 KGHSY, CDR2 FQNENV. The CDR3 contains 15 residues. CDR3 region: CASSQYGTENTEAFF. The CDR3 DNA sequence: TGTGCCAGCAGCCAATACGGGACAGAGAACACTGAAGCTTTCTTT.

The CDR3 DNA reads as TGTGCCAGCAGCCCCCGGGACTTATTAGGGGATACGCAGTATTTT. This sequence encodes CASSPRDLLGDTQYF. The chain combines TRBV7-3 with TRBJ2-3; the D gene is possibly TRBD2 (6 bases). The CDR3 has 15 residues. Trimming took off 5 bases at V and 6 bases at J, with 18 bases between the two ends. CDR1 and CDR2 (germline): SGHTA, FQGTGA.

The chain employs TRBV11-2 and TRBJ2-7; D might be TRBD2 (5 bases). Germline loops: CDR1 SGHAT, CDR2 FQNNGV. The germline V and J ends were trimmed by 3 bases and 3 bases, with 12 bases remaining between them. CDR3 length equals 14 residues. CDR3 loop: CASSLGGWVYEQYV. Written as DNA, the CDR3 is TGTGCCAGCAGCTTGGGCGGGTGGGTCTACGAGCAGTACGTC.

V gene TRBV3-1 (or the pseudogene TRBV3-2) combines with J gene TRBJ1-2; D unclear. The CDR3 has 15 amino acids. Trimming took off 0 bases at V and 4 bases at J, with 12 bases between the two ends. The germline V gene encodes CDR1 LGHDT and CDR2 YNNKEL (reference sequence). The CDR3 region has the DNA TGTGCCAGCAGCCAAGATCTTGCGGTCATCTATGGCTACACCTTC. It codes for CASSQDLAVIYGYTF.

The chain combines TRBV19 with TRBJ1-5; no clear D. From germline, CDR1 is LNHDA and CDR2 SQIVND (reference sequence). The CDR3 runs to 14 residues. V lost 1 base and J 7 bases, leaving 11 bases between the germline ends. As DNA, the CDR3 is TGTGCCAGTAGTATAGGAGCCAGGCCACAGCCCCAGCATTTT. Translation gives CASSIGARPQPQHF.

The rearrangement joins TRBV7-6 to TRBJ1-4; 10 bases align to TRBD1. J lost 12 bases, V lost 5 bases, and 9 bases had no gene match. The CDR3 is 14 residues long. Germline CDR1 reads SGHVS; CDR2 reads FNYEAQ. CDR3 in DNA: TGTGCCAGCAGCGCAATCGACAGGGGGCGGGAACTGTTTTTT. Amino acids: CASSAIDRGRELFF.

The chain employs TRBV7-9 and TRBJ1-2; D remains ambiguous. This CDR3 spans 13 amino acids. Deletions cut 4 bases from V and 3 bases from J, with 9 bases between. Germline V CDR1 and CDR2: SEHNR, FQNEAQ (reference sequence). This chain's CDR3 is CASSSTEDYGYTF. The CDR3 DNA sequence: TGTGCCAGCAGCTCCACGGAGGACTATGGCTACACCTTC.

The chain has TRBV4-1 and TRBJ1-6, with 7 bases identical to TRBD1. Germline-derived CDR1 and CDR2 are MGHRA and YSYEKL. The V and J ends lost 3 bases and 5 bases, in that order; junction bases with no gene match: 4. CDR3 length: 15 amino acids. CDR3 loop: CASSQMGQNNSPLHF. CDR3 bases: TGCGCCAGCAGCCAGATGGGACAGAATAATTCACCCCTCCACTTT.

V gene TRBV5-1 combines with J gene TRBJ2-3; D not resolved. Germline CDR1 SGHRS, CDR2 YFSETQ. This CDR3 region has 13 residues. V lost 0 bases and J lost 1, with 3 bases in between. The CDR3 DNA reads TGCGCCAGCAGCTTGGTCGGCACAGATACGCAGTATTTT. It encodes CASSLVGTDTQYF.

As regards this clone: Other DNA sequences within the sample encode an identical CDR3. CDR3 nucleotides: TGTGCCAGCCGCCGGACAGGTGGTTCTAATGAAAAACTGTTTTTT. Its translation is CASRRTGGSNEKLFF. The chain employs TRBV6-4 and TRBJ1-4; 7 bases line up with TRBD1. Trimming at V came to 8 bases and at J to 3 bases, leaving 9 bases not matched to a gene. The CDR3 covers 15 residues. Germline CDR1 and CDR2: MRHNA and SNTAGT.

The rearrangement uses TRBV15 and TRBJ1-2, with 8 bases fitting TRBD1. The V gene end was trimmed by 0 bases and the J gene end by 7 bases; junction bases not matched to a gene: 7. Germline V gene sequence: CDR1 LNHNV, CDR2 YYDKDF (reference sequence). This CDR3 is built from 15 residues. The CDR3 sequence is CATSRDRQGAGGYTF. The CDR3 DNA follows: TGTGCCACCAGCAGAGATAGGCAGGGGGCCGGTGGCTACACCTTC.

The CDR3 DNA follows: TGCGCCAGCAGCTTGGCAACAGTCAGTTACGAGACCCAGTACTTC. It is translated as CASSLATVSYETQYF. The chain recombines TRBV5-1 with TRBJ2-5; D not certain. V dropped 0 bases and J dropped 5 bases, with 14 bases sitting between them. The CDR3 covers 15 residues. CDR1 and CDR2 (germline): SGHRS, YFSETQ.

V and J are TRBV6-2 or TRBV6-3 and TRBJ1-2, with TRBD1 as a possible D gene (6 bases). This CDR3 comprises 15 residues. Per the germline V gene, CDR1 is MNHEY and CDR2 is SVGEGT. The V and J ends lost 3 bases and 4 bases respectively, with 15 bases between them. The CDR3: CASSYGGARSYGYTF. The CDR3 coding sequence is TGTGCCAGCAGTTATGGGGGGGCGCGAAGCTATGGCTACACCTTC.

The chain recombines TRBV7-7 with TRBJ2-2, with TRBD1 matching 9 bases. Germline CDR1 is SSHAT and CDR2 is FNYEAQ (reference sequence). The CDR3 loop spans 14 amino acids. The V and J ends lost 3 bases and 5 bases, in that order; junction bases with no gene match: 1. The CDR3 loop reads CASSLDRGTGELFF. The CDR3 bases are TGTGCCAGCAGCTTGGACAGGGGTACCGGGGAGCTGTTTTTT.

The rearrangement links TRBV6-5 to TRBJ1-3; a weak D match, TRBD1 (6 bases). Per germline, CDR1 MNHEY and CDR2 SVGAGI. V gave up 8 bases and J gave up 5 bases, with 19 bases separating them. The CDR3 contains 15 residues. CDR3 DNA: TGTGCCAGCCACCCAGCGGGGGGGCGTAGAAACACCATATATTTT. It is translated as CASHPAGGRRNTIYF.

This sequence joins TRBV5-4 and TRBJ1-1; the D is unclear. V was trimmed by 4 bases and J by 5 bases, leaving 15 bases between them. Germline CDR1 and CDR2: SGHNT and YYREEE (reference sequence). CDR3 length: 14 residues. The CDR3 DNA is TGTGCCAGCAGCCCCCCGCCCCCGGAGACTGAAGCTTTCTTT. Translated: CASSPPPPETEAFF.

The CDR3 here is CASSQGASRGAEAFF. The CDR3 nucleotides read TGTGCCAGCAGCCAAGGGGCCTCCCGGGGGGCTGAAGCTTTCTTT. The chain carries TRBV3-1 (or the pseudogene TRBV3-2) and TRBJ1-1; possible D gene TRBD1, 5 bases. This CDR3 region has 15 residues. Germline CDR1 is LGHDT and CDR2 is YNNKEL (reference sequence). V lost 1 base and J lost 6, with 15 bases in between.

The chain is built from TRBV7-3 and TRBJ1-1; D uncertain. Germline-derived CDR1 and CDR2 are SGHTA and FQGTGA. CDR3 length: 14 residues. V was clipped by 2 bases and J by 1 base, with 8 bases between them. DNA of the CDR3: TGTGCCAGCAGCTTAGGGGAGGGGAACACTGAAGCTTTCTTT. It codes for CASSLGEGNTEAFF. The full variable domain, in which reference TRBV7-3 and TRBJ1-1 provide the parts outside the CDR3, is GAGVSQTPSNKVTEKGKYVELRCDPISGHTALYWYRQSLGQGPEFLIYFQGTGAADDSGLPNDRFFAVRPEGSVSTLKIQRTERGDSAVYLCASSLGEGNTEAFFGQGTRLTVV.

The table lists this clone with a few counts. The chain links TRBV5-4 to TRBJ1-2; 8 bases match TRBD1. CDR3 length: 13 residues. Trimming removed 4 bases from V and 4 bases from J; junction bases left unmatched: 3. Germline CDR1 and CDR2: SGHNT and YYREEE (reference sequence). In DNA form, the CDR3 reads TGTGCCAGCAGCCGAGACAGGGGCTATGGCTACACCTTC. Protein product: CASSRDRGYGYTF.

The CDR3 coding sequence is TGCGCCAGCAGGTCACAACAGGGCTCCTCTGGAAACACCATATATTTT. Translation gives CASRSQQGSSGNTIYF. V is TRBV10-2 and J is TRBJ1-3, with TRBD1 as a possible D gene (6 bases). This CDR3 is built from 16 residues. The V end lost 6 bases, the J end lost 0 bases, and 15 bases lay between the germline ends. Germline V lookup: CDR1 WSHSY, CDR2 SAAADI.